This entry features one T cell receptor (beta chain) sequence. This sample stems from a study of T cell changes during pregnancy in multiple sclerosis. Generated by immunoSEQ multiplex PCR, the TCRdb table keeps only in-frame clones and is missing some. This repertoire shows 85,000 to 110,000 clones, roughly 92% found once; its top ten account for more than 0.85%. The sample consisted of peripheral blood, taken after pregnancy. This receptor was identified in a female donor with multiple sclerosis, enrolled in a pregnancy study.

The CDR3 region has the DNA TGTGCCAGCTCACCAACAGGGACAGGGGTGGAAAAACTGTTTTTT. Translating it yields CASSPTGTGVEKLFF. The chain links TRBV18 to TRBJ1-4; TRBD1 matches 10 bases. The CDR3 has 15 residues. The germline gives CDR1 KGHSH, CDR2 LQKENI. The V gene end was trimmed by 2 bases and the J gene end by 8 bases; junction bases not matched to a gene: 5.